The clone carrying this TCR beta chain came up once. The antigen remains undetermined. Donors counted as nominally healthy when sampled, yet unrecorded immune exposures were likely. Trimming took 6 bases from V and 5 from J; bases not matched to a gene: 3. CDR1 and CDR2 from the germline V gene are ENHRY and SYGVKD. The length of the CDR3 is 14 residues. This specimen comes from a study of cytomegalovirus exposure and HLA in healthy donors. Study outcomes and limitations: According to the study, 150 to 200 TCR beta chains were cytomegalovirus-associated.

Primers: 60 Vbeta forward and 13 Jbeta reverse. This table comes from immunoSEQ multiplex PCR, and its TCRdb copy is limited to in-frame clones, with some not included. The sample records 120,000 to 150,000 clones, about three quarters being singletons. The TCR comes from a female donor in good health and CMV-seronegative. Source material: PBMCs. This chain joins TRBV10-3 and TRBJ2-1, with 11 bases lining up with TRBD2. The chain's CDR3 is CAIRGSGGDNEQFF. DNA for the CDR3: TGTGCCATCAGGGGTAGCGGGGGGGACAATGAGCAGTTCTTC.